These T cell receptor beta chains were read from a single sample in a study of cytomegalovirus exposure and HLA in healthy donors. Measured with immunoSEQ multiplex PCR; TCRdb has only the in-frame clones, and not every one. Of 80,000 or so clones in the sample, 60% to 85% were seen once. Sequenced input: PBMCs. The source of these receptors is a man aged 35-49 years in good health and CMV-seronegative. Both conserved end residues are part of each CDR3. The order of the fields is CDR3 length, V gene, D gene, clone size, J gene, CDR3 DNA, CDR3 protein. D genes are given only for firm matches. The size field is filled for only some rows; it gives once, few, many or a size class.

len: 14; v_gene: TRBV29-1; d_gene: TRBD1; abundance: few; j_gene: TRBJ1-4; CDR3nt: TGCAGCGTTGGCGGTGGGACAGGGGTTGAAAAACTGTTTTTT; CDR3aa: CSVGGGTGVEKLFF
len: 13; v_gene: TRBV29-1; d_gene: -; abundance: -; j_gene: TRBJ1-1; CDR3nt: TGCAGCGTTGAAGGCGGTCAGAACACTGAAGCTTTCTTT; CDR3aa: CSVEGGQNTEAFF
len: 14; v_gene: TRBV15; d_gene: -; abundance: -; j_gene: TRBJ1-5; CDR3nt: TGTGCCACCAGCAGAGCGGGGGGCAATCAGCCCCAGCATTTT; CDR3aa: CATSRAGGNQPQHF
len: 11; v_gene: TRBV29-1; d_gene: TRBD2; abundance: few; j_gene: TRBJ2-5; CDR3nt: TGCAGCGGCGGGGGGGCGAGGGAGCAGTACTTC; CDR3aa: CSGGGAREQYF
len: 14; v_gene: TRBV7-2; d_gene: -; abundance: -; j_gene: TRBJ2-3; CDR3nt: TGTGCCAGCAGCCTGGGGGGAGTGTTAGATACGCAGTATTTT; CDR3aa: CASSLGGVLDTQYF
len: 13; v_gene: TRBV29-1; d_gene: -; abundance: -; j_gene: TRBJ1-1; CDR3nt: TGCAGCGTCCCAGGGGAGACGAACACTGAAGCTTTCTTT; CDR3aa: CSVPGETNTEAFF
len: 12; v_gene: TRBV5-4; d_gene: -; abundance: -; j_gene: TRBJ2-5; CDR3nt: TGTGCCAGCAGCCGGGGGCAAGAGACCCAGTACTTC; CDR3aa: CASSRGQETQYF
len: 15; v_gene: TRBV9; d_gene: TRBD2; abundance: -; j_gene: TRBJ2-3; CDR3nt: TGTGCCAGCAGCGTAGTGACTAGCGGGATAGATACGCAGTATTTT; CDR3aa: CASSVVTSGIDTQYF
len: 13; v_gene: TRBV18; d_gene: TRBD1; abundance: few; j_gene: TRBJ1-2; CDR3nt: TGTGCCAGCTCACCCGACAGGGACTATGGCTACACCTTC; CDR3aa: CASSPDRDYGYTF
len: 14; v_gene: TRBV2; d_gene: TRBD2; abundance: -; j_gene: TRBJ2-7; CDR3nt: TGTGCCAGCAGTGCCGTTAGCGGGAGGTACGAGCAGTACTTC; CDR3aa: CASSAVSGRYEQYF
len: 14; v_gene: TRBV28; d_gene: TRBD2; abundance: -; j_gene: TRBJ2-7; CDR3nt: TGTGCCAGCAGGCCAGCGGGGTTACCCTACGAGCAGTACTTC; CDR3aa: CASRPAGLPYEQYF
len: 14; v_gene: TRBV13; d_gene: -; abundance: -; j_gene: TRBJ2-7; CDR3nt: TGTGCCAGCAGCTTAGGTCCTAGCTCCTACGAGCAGTACTTC; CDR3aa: CASSLGPSSYEQYF
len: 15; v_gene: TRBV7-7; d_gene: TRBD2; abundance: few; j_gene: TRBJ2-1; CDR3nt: TGTGCTAGCAGCCTTGGGACTAGCGGGGGCAATGAGCAGTTCTTC; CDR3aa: CASSLGTSGGNEQFF
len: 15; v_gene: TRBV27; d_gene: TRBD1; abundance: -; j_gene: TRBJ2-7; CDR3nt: TGTGCCAGCAGTCCCGGGACAGATAGGTCCTACGAGCAGTACTTC; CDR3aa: CASSPGTDRSYEQYF
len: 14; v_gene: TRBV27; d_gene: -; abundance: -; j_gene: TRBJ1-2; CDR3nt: TGTGCCAGCAGTTTATCTGACAGGTCCTATGGCTACACCTTC; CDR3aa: CASSLSDRSYGYTF
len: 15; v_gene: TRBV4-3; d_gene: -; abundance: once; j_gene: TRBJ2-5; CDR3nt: TGCGCCAGCAGCCAATCTTTAGAAGTTATGGAGACCCAGTACTTC; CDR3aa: CASSQSLEVMETQYF
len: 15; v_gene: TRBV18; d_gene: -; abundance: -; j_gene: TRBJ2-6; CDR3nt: TGTGCCAGCTCACCGGGGGGCTCTGGGGCCAACGTCCTGACTTTC; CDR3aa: CASSPGGSGANVLTF
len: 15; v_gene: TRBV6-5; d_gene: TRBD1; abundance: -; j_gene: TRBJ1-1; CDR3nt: TGTGCCAGCAGTTACCCGACAGGGGGCGGGACTGAAGCTTTCTTT; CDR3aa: CASSYPTGGGTEAFF
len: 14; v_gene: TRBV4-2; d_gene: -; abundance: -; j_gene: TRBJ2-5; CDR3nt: TGTGCCAGCAGCCAAGGACAGGCCCAAGAGACCCAGTACTTC; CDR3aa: CASSQGQAQETQYF
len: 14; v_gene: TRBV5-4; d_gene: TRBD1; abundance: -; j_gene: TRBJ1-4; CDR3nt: TGTGCCAGCAGCCCCGACAGGGAGAAGGAAAAACTGTTTTTT; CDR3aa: CASSPDREKEKLFF
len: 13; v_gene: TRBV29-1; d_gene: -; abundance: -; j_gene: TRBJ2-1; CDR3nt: TGCAGCGCAGGAACTAGTTCCTACAATGAGCAGTTCTTC; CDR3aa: CSAGTSSYNEQFF
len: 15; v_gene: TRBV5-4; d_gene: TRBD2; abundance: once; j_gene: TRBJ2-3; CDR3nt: TGTGCCAGCAGCCCCGGCGGGAGGGTATCAGATACGCAGTATTTT; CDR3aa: CASSPGGRVSDTQYF
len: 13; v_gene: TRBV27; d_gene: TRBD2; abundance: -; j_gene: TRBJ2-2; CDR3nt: TGTGCCAGCAGTTACGGGAGGGACCGGGAGCTGTTTTTT; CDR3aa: CASSYGRDRELFF
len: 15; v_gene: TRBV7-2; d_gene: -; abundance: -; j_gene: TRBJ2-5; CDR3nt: TGTGCCAGCAGCTCCCGGACGGGGATCCAAGAGACCCAGTACTTC; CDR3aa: CASSSRTGIQETQYF
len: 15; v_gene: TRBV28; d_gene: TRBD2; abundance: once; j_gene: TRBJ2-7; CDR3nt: TGTGCCAGCAGTATGGGACTAGCGGGCAGGTACGAGCAGTACTTC; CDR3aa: CASSMGLAGRYEQYF
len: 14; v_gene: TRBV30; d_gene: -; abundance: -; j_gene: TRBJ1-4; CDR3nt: TGTGCCTGGACGGGGGTCGCAACTAATGAAAAATTGTTTTTT; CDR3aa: CAWTGVATNEKLFF
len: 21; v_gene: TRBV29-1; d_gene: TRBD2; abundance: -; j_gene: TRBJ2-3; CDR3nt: TGCAGCGTTGGACTCGTTCAGGGCCTGGTGGGGATCATTGCGGGGGCAGATACGCAGTATTTT; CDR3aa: CSVGLVQGLVGIIAGADTQYF
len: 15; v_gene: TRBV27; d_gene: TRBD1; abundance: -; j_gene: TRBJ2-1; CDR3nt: TGTGCCAGCAGTTTAGGGACAGGAAGGGCCTTTGAGCAGTTCTTC; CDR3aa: CASSLGTGRAFEQFF
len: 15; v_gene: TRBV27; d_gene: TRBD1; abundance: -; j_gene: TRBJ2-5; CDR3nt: TGTGCCAGCAGTTTATCTAACAGGGGAAGAGAGACCCAGTACTTC; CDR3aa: CASSLSNRGRETQYF
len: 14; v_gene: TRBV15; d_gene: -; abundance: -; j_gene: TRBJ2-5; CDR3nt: TGTGCCACCAGCACCAGGCCTTACCAAGAGACCCAGTACTTC; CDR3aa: CATSTRPYQETQYF
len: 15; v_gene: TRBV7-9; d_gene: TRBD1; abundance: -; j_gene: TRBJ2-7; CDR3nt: TGTGCCAGCAGCTTATGGGGGACAGTGCCCTACGAGCAGTACTTC; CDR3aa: CASSLWGTVPYEQYF
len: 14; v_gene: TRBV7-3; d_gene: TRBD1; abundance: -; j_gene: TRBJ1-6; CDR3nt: TGTGCCAGCAGCTTGGGACAGGGGGGTTCACCCCTCCACTTT; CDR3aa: CASSLGQGGSPLHF
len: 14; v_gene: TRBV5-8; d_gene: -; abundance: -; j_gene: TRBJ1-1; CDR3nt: TGTGCCAGCAGCTCTGTACAGGGGAACACTGAAGCTTTCTTT; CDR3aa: CASSSVQGNTEAFF
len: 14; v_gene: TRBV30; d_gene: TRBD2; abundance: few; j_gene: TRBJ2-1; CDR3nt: TGTGCCTGGAGTGTAGGCTCGCGGGAGGGCCGGGAGTTCTTC; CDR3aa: CAWSVGSREGREFF
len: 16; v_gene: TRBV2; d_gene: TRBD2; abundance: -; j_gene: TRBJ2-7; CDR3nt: TGTGCCAGCAGTGAATGGGGAGGGCCATCCCCTACCGAGCAGTACTTC; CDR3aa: CASSEWGGPSPTEQYF
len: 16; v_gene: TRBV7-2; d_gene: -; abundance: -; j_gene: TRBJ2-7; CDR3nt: TGTGCCAGCAGCTCGACCGGGGGTAGTGGCCCCTACGAGCAGTACTTC; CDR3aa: CASSSTGGSGPYEQYF
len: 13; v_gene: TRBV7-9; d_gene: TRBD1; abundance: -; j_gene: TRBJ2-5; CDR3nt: TGTGCCAGCAGCCGGGGACAGTCAGAGACCCAGTACTTC; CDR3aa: CASSRGQSETQYF
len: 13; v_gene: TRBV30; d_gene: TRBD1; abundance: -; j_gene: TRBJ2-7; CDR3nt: TGTGCCTGGAGTACGGGACAGGGACGAGAGCAGTACTTC; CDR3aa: CAWSTGQGREQYF
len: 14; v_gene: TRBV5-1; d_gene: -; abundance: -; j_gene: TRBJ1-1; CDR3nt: TGCGCCAGCAGCTCCGGGACAATGAACACTGAAGCTTTCTTT; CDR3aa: CASSSGTMNTEAFF
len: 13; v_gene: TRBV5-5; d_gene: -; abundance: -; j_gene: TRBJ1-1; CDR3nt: TGTGCCAGCAGCCCGACAGATTACACTGAAGCTTTCTTT; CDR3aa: CASSPTDYTEAFF
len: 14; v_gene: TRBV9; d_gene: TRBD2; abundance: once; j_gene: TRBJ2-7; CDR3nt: TGTGCCAGCAGCTCAGCGGGAGACGGGTACGAGCAGTACTTC; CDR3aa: CASSSAGDGYEQYF
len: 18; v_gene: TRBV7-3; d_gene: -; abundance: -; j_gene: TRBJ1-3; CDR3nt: TGTGCCAGCAGATCCGCGGGGGTGGGGAACCACTCTGGAAACACCATATATTTT; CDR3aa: CASRSAGVGNHSGNTIYF
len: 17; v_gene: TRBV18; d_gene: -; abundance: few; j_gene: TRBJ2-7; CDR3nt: TGTGCCACCACCGACACCGAAGATGCTAGCGACTCCTACGAGCAGTACTTC; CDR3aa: CATTDTEDASDSYEQYF
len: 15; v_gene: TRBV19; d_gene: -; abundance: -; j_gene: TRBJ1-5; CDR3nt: TGTGCCAGTAGTATCGGACAGAATAGCAATCAGCCCCAGCATTTT; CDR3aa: CASSIGQNSNQPQHF
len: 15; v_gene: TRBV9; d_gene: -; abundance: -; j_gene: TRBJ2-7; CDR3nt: TGTGCCAGCAGCGTAAGGGCGGGATTCTCCTACGAGCAGTACTTC; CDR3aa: CASSVRAGFSYEQYF
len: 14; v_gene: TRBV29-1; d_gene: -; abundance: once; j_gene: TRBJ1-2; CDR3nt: TGCAGCGTTGACACAGGGAAAAATAACTATGGCTACACCTTC; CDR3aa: CSVDTGKNNYGYTF
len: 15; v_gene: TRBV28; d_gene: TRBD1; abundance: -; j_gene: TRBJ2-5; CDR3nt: TGTGCCAGCAGTTTGGCCAGGGGGTCCAAAGGGACCCAGTACTTC; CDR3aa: CASSLARGSKGTQYF
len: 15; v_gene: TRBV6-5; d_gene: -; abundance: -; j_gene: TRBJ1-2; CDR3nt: TGTGCCAGCAGTTACTCGTACGGTTCTAACTATGGCTACACCTTC; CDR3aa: CASSYSYGSNYGYTF
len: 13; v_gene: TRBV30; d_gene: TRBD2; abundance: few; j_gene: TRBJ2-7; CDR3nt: TGTGCCTGGAGTGAACTGGGGGGGGGCGAGCAGTACTTC; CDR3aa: CAWSELGGGEQYF
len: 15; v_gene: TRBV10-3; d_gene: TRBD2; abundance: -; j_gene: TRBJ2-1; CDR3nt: TGTGCCATTTCGGGCGGGGGTCAAGACTACAATGAGCAGTTCTTC; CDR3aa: CAISGGGQDYNEQFF
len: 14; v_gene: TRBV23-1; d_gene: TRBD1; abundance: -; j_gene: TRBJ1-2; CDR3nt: TGCGCCAGCAGCCCGGACAGGGCCGTCTATGGCTACACCTTC; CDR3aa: CASSPDRAVYGYTF
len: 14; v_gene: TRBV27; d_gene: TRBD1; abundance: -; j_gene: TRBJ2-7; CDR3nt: TGTGCCAGCAGTCGAACAGGGGGCTCCTACGAGCAGTACTTC; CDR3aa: CASSRTGGSYEQYF
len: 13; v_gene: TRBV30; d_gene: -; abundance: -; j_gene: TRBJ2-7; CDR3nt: TGTGCCTGGAGTGTAGTGGGGGCTCGCGAGCAGTACTTC; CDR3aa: CAWSVVGAREQYF
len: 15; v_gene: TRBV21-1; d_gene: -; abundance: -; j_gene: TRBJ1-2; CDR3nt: TGTGCCAGCAGCTCACGCTTCCGGGACAGGTATGGCTACACCTTC; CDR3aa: CASSSRFRDRYGYTF
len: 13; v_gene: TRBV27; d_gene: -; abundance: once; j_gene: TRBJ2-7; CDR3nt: TGTGCCAGCAGTTTATCTCGAGACACCGAGCAGTACTTC; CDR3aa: CASSLSRDTEQYF